The rows below give T cell receptor beta chains drawn from one sample of a study of read filtering for tumor transcriptome and immune sequencing. TCRdb re-called the reads with MiXCR, one entry per CDR3 protein. The sample has 100,000 to 150,000 distinct CDR3 sequences, over 10% seen once. Sequenced sample: a population of CD138-negative cells sorted from bone marrow. Source of these receptors: a donor over 35 with multiple myeloma. Both conserved end residues are part of each CDR3. D genes are given only for firm matches. Only some rows state a clone size, as once, few, many or a class for expanded clones.

v_gene,abundance,d_gene,j_gene,CDR3aa,CDR3nt
TRBV30,few,NA,TRBJ1-5,CAWSEGRVSAVQHF,TGTGCCTGGAGTGAAGGGCGGGTGTCCGCCGTCCAGCATTTT
TRBV29-1,many,NA,TRBJ2-1,CSVDRVGSYNEQFF,TGCAGCGTTGATCGCGTAGGATCCTACAATGAGCAGTTCTTC
TRBV6-5,NA,NA,TRBJ2-5,CASTGSQETQYF,TGTGCCAGCACCGGGAGTCAAGAGACCCAGTACTTC
TRBV7-2,many,TRBD1,TRBJ1-2,CASSLRAGGPNYGYTF,TGTGCCAGCAGCTTACGGGCAGGGGGCCCTAACTATGGCTACACCTTC
TRBV10-2,many,NA,TRBJ2-3,CASSDFRGGGRDTQYF,TGCGCCAGCAGTGATTTTCGCGGCGGGGGCCGAGATACGCAGTATTTT
TRBV12-3/TRBV12-4,many,NA,TRBJ2-7,CASSLVEEEQYF,TGTGCCAGCAGTTTAGTGGAAGAAGAGCAGTACTTC
TRBV15,many,TRBD2,TRBJ2-7,CATSRIRGVAGEQYF,TGTGCCACCAGCAGGATCCGGGGGGTAGCGGGCGAGCAGTACTTC
TRBV5-5,many,NA,TRBJ2-7,CASSLVGMSSYEQYF,TGTGCCAGCAGCTTGGTCGGAATGAGCTCCTACGAGCAGTACTTC
TRBV18,NA,NA,TRBJ2-2,CASSPPGFGGTGELFF,TGTGCCAGCTCACCACCCGGGTTCGGCGGCACCGGGGAGCTGTTTTTT
TRBV27,many,NA,TRBJ2-1,CASSLDQHNEQFF,TGTGCCAGCAGTCTGGACCAGCATAATGAGCAGTTCTTC
TRBV6-1,few,NA,TRBJ1-5,CASSEGGGYQPQHF,TGTGCCAGCAGTGAAGGCGGGGGCTACCAGCCCCAGCATTTT
TRBV4-1,many,TRBD1,TRBJ2-3,CASSHEDRLTDTQYF,TGCGCCAGCAGCCATGAGGACAGGTTAACAGATACGCAGTATTTT
TRBV7-9,many,NA,TRBJ2-1,CASSLAVTEQFF,TGTGCCAGCAGCTTGGCAGTAACTGAGCAGTTCTTC
TRBV5-1,many,TRBD2,TRBJ2-3,CASSLASGGATDTQYF,TGCGCCAGCAGCTTGGCTAGCGGGGGGGCGACAGATACGCAGTATTTT
TRBV6-4,many,NA,TRBJ1-2,CASSDGSNYGYTF,TGTGCCAGCAGTGACGGGTCTAACTATGGCTACACCTTC
TRBV18,NA,TRBD1,TRBJ1-5,CASSPGQVLNQPQHF,TGTGCCAGCTCACCAGGACAGGTCCTCAATCAGCCCCAGCATTTT
TRBV23-1,NA,TRBD1,TRBJ1-1,CASSQGTGEGNTEAFF,TGCGCCAGCAGTCAAGGGACAGGGGAGGGGAACACTGAAGCTTTCTTT
TRBV7-2,many,NA,TRBJ2-7,CASSLYGDSYEQYF,TGTGCCAGCAGCTTATATGGGGATTCCTACGAGCAGTACTTC
TRBV5-1,many,NA,TRBJ2-7,CASSSMPYEQYF,TGCGCCAGCAGCTCTATGCCTTACGAGCAGTACTTC
TRBV5-1,many,NA,TRBJ2-3,CASSPGQNTDTQYF,TGCGCCAGCAGCCCCGGACAGAACACAGATACGCAGTATTTT
TRBV7-9,once,NA,TRBJ2-1,CASRGGGGLPNEQFF,TGTGCCAGCAGAGGGGGTGGGGGGCTCCCCAATGAGCAGTTCTTC
TRBV19,many,TRBD2,TRBJ2-1,CASSPPSGVSSYNEQFF,TGTGCCAGTAGTCCCCCTAGCGGGGTGAGCTCCTACAATGAGCAGTTCTTC
TRBV5-1,many,TRBD2,TRBJ2-1,CASSLDGGAYNEQFF,TGCGCCAGCAGCTTGGACGGGGGGGCCTACAATGAGCAGTTCTTC
TRBV20-1,many,NA,TRBJ1-2,CSARDKTYGYTF,TGCAGTGCTAGGGACAAGACGTATGGCTACACCTTC
TRBV30,many,NA,TRBJ2-7,CAWAPGPSYEQYF,TGTGCCTGGGCACCGGGGCCTTCCTACGAGCAGTACTTC
TRBV5-1,NA,NA,TRBJ2-2,CASSHEIGSWTGELFF,TGCGCCAGCAGTCACGAGATCGGATCGTGGACCGGGGAGCTGTTTTTT
TRBV7-2,many,TRBD2,TRBJ2-2,CASSLARRSGGTNTGELFF,TGTGCCAGCAGCTTAGCGAGAAGAAGCGGGGGAACGAACACCGGGGAGCTGTTTTTT
TRBV5-1,many,TRBD2,TRBJ2-3,CASSSLAGGQEGTQYF,TGCGCCAGCAGCTCCCTAGCGGGGGGCCAGGAGGGTACGCAGTATTTT
TRBV11-2,NA,NA,TRBJ2-3,CASSFPWSTDTQYF,TGTGCCAGCAGCTTTCCATGGAGCACAGATACGCAGTATTTT
TRBV5-1,many,TRBD1,TRBJ1-4,CASTQTTGIDEKLFF,TGCGCCAGCACACAAACGACAGGGATAGATGAAAAACTGTTTTTT
TRBV11-1,many,NA,TRBJ2-2,CASSSVVSGAGELFF,TGTGCCAGCAGCTCCGTCGTGTCTGGGGCCGGGGAGCTGTTTTTT
TRBV6-2/TRBV6-3,many,TRBD1,TRBJ1-1,CASRLTGVNTEAFF,TGTGCCAGCAGGTTGACAGGGGTGAACACTGAAGCTTTCTTT
TRBV6-1,NA,NA,TRBJ2-5,CASRIVPVETQYF,TGTGCCAGCAGAATCGTTCCCGTTGAGACCCAGTACTTC
TRBV19,many,TRBD2,TRBJ2-3,CASREVAGGRTDTQYF,TGTGCCAGTAGGGAAGTAGCGGGGGGGCGCACAGATACGCAGTATTTT
TRBV27,NA,TRBD1,TRBJ1-5,CASRPMAGVGQSQHF,TGTGCCAGCAGACCAATGGCAGGGGTGGGACAGTCCCAGCATTTT
TRBV7-9,many,NA,TRBJ1-1,CASSLGPYEAFF,TGTGCCAGCAGCTTAGGACCTTATGAAGCTTTCTTT
TRBV7-9,NA,NA,TRBJ2-6,CASSAERNSGANVLTF,TGTGCCAGTAGCGCCGAGAGAAACTCTGGGGCCAACGTCCTGACTTTC
TRBV29-1,many,NA,TRBJ2-3,CSVETGTDTQYF,TGCAGCGTAGAAACAGGAACAGATACGCAGTATTTT
TRBV20-1,many,NA,TRBJ2-1,CSAPSAGTGGTYNEQFF,TGCAGTGCCCCCTCTGCCGGGACTGGCGGCACCTACAATGAGCAGTTCTTC
TRBV7-9,many,NA,TRBJ2-1,CASSFETVQEQFF,TGTGCCAGCAGCTTCGAGACAGTCCAGGAGCAGTTCTTC
TRBV12-3/TRBV12-4,many,NA,TRBJ2-5,CASTIEAWGETQYF,TGTGCCAGCACCATAGAGGCCTGGGGGGAGACCCAGTACTTC
TRBV28,many,NA,TRBJ1-4,CASSFLGTSNEKLFF,TGTGCCAGCAGTTTCCTTGGGACATCTAATGAAAAACTGTTTTTT
TRBV20-1,few,TRBD2,TRBJ2-1,CSARGDWGLAGGGEQFF,TGCAGTGCTAGAGGAGATTGGGGACTAGCGGGAGGAGGTGAGCAGTTCTTC
TRBV6-2/TRBV6-3,many,NA,TRBJ2-1,CASSAVLARFSSYNEQFF,TGTGCCAGCAGTGCGGTTCTAGCGCGTTTCTCCTCCTACAATGAGCAGTTCTTC
TRBV7-2,few,NA,TRBJ1-4,CASSRTGAANEKLFF,TGTGCCAGCAGTCGCACTGGGGCGGCTAATGAAAAACTGTTTTTT